The TCR beta chain described here comes from a study of cytomegalovirus exposure and HLA in healthy donors. The study ran its PCR with 60 Vbeta and 13 Jbeta primers. Generated by immunoSEQ multiplex PCR, the TCRdb table keeps only in-frame clones and is missing some. The sample has 170,000 or so clones, roughly 81% seen once. V was pared by 5 bases and J by 3 bases, with 14 bases between. The CDR3 sequence is 14 residues long. Looked up from germline, CDR1 is SQVTM and CDR2 is ANQGSEA. The sequenced sample consisted of PBMCs. This TCR came from a girl between 5 and 17 years old in good health and CMV-seropositive. The chain joins TRBV29-1 to TRBJ2-1; D possibly corresponds to TRBD2 (6 bases). CDR3 sequence reads: CSVCGGSYYNEQFF. In DNA, the CDR3 is TGCAGCGTTTGTGGGGGGTCGTACTACAATGAGCAGTTCTTC.